The present T cell receptor (beta chain) was sequenced within a study of blood T cell repertoires in COVID-19. Looking at the study overall: T cells, B-cell-depleted T cells, or PBMCs provided the cDNA or gDNA that served as material.

How the authors handled the data: Estimation of nucleated cell counts was performed using reference gene primer amplification. Profiling relied on immunoSEQ multiplex PCR, and the TCRdb table lists in-frame clones only, not all of them. The V and J calls and clone size come from that table; D and trimming were worked out from the DNA. The profile shows approximately 200,000 clones, roughly 81% of them singletons. The receptor comes from a woman older than 75 with COVID-19, enrolled during active disease. Sequenced input: peripheral blood.

The CDR3 protein is CASSVQGSPGELFF. The DNA for the CDR3 is TGCGCCAGCAGCGTACAGGGGTCCCCCGGGGAGCTGTTTTTT. J is TRBJ2-2 and V is TRBV5-1, with 7 bases matching TRBD1. Unmatched junction bases numbered 6, after V lost 4 bases and J lost 6 bases. Germline values: CDR1 SGHRS, CDR2 YFSETQ. This CDR3 comprises 14 residues.